The 24 T cell receptor beta chains below all came from one sample that was sequenced in a study of blood T cell repertoires in COVID-19. Method: immunoSEQ multiplex PCR; TCRdb's copy keeps in-frame clones and lacks some. The repertoire holds some 150,000 clones, roughly 84% seen once, with around 8.4% in the top ten. The sample was peripheral blood. Source of these receptors: a woman aged 55-69 years with acute or convalescent COVID-19.

The chain is built from TRBV10-3 and TRBJ2-2; TRBD1 agrees at 7 bases. J lost 4 bases, V lost 0 bases, and 14 bases had no gene match. CDR3 length equals 19 residues. Germline CDR1 reads ENHRY; CDR2 reads SYGVKD. CDR3 DNA: TGTGCCATCAGTGAGTCGACACTAAGGAACAGGGGATCCACCGGGGAGCTGTTTTTT. Translating it yields CAISESTLRNRGSTGELFF.

With regard to this clone: Other DNA sequences within the sample encode an identical CDR3. The CDR3 loop is CASSITGAYGYTF. The CDR3 DNA reads TGTGCCAGTAGTATCACAGGGGCCTATGGCTACACCTTC. The chain carries TRBV19 and TRBJ1-2; the match to TRBD1 covers 7 bases. V shed 3 bases and J 4 bases; nucleotides not matched to a gene: 2. Germline CDR1 reads LNHDA; CDR2 reads SQIVND (reference sequence). The CDR3 is made up of 13 amino acids.

This rearrangement joins TRBV24-1 to TRBJ2-3; 8 nucleotides agree with TRBD1. V trimming: 4 bases; J trimming: 0 bases; junction bases outside the gene matches: 2. CDR1 is KGHDR, CDR2 SFDVKD, per germline. This CDR3 contains 15 residues. CDR3 bases: TGTGCCACCAGTGACGGACAGGGTAGCACAGATACGCAGTATTTT. Translated, it gives CATSDGQGSTDTQYF.

The rearrangement uses TRBV7-9 and TRBJ2-5; TRBD1 is a possible D gene (5 bases). This CDR3 is 16 amino acids long. The ends were cut back, 4 bases at V and 7 bases at J, with 22 bases in the middle. Germline-derived CDR1 and CDR2 are SEHNR and FQNEAQ (reference sequence). This CDR3 is CASSSLLGVATGTQYF. CDR3 nucleotides: TGTGCCAGCAGCTCCTTGCTAGGAGTTGCAACAGGGACCCAGTACTTC.

J is TRBJ1-5 and V is TRBV15; no definite D call. There are 15 residues in the CDR3. Germline V gives CDR1 LNHNV, CDR2 YYDKDF (reference sequence). Trimming shortened V by 5 bases and J by 2 bases, and 13 bases separated the two germline ends. In DNA form, the CDR3 reads TGTGCCACCAGCGCCCGGGTGACGGGCAATCAGCCCCAGCATTTT. It translates to CATSARVTGNQPQHF.

V usage is TRBV19 and J usage is TRBJ1-5; 11 positions match TRBD1. This CDR3 is built from 17 residues. J lost 5 bases, V lost 3 bases, and 9 bases had no gene match. In germline, CDR1 is LNHDA, CDR2 SQIVND (reference sequence). The CDR3 spells CASSILRTGGADQPQHF. For the CDR3, the DNA is TGTGCCAGTAGTATCTTGCGGACAGGGGGCGCCGATCAGCCCCAGCATTTT.

The chain joins TRBV7-9 to TRBJ1-2; 7 bases line up with TRBD1. CDR3 size: 13 residues. From germline, CDR1 is SEHNR and CDR2 FQNEAQ (reference sequence). The V gene end was trimmed by 5 bases and the J gene end by 7 bases; junction bases not matched to a gene: 7. The chain's CDR3 is CASSPGQQSGYTF. Here the CDR3 DNA reads TGTGCCAGCAGCCCGGGACAGCAGTCTGGCTACACCTTC.

This chain joins TRBV24-1 and TRBJ1-2; a possible D gene is TRBD1 (6 bases). Per germline, CDR1 KGHDR and CDR2 SFDVKD. The CDR3 contains 13 residues. Trimming cost V 7 bases and J 8 bases, with 16 bases left between them. The CDR3 DNA sequence: TGTGCCACCAGCACGCGGGGGGCGCACGGCTACACCTTC. It is translated as CATSTRGAHGYTF.

On this clone: Other nucleotide sequences in the sample specify the same CDR3. The rearrangement joins TRBV7-3 to TRBJ2-3, with TRBD2 identical over 10 bases. CDR3 size: 15 residues. CDR1 is SGHTA and CDR2 is FQGTGA in the germline V gene. J gave up 3 bases and V 5 bases, and 5 bases lay outside the gene matches. Here the CDR3 reads CASSRSGGATDTQYF. The DNA of the CDR3 is TGTGCCAGCAGCCGAAGCGGGGGGGCAACAGATACGCAGTATTTT.

The rearrangement uses TRBV5-8 and TRBJ2-3; 7 nucleotides match TRBD1. Trimming at V came to 4 bases and at J to 2 bases, leaving 4 bases not matched to a gene. Germline values: CDR1 SGHTS, CDR2 YDEGEE. The CDR3 consists of 14 residues. The CDR3 DNA sequence: TGTGCCAGCAGCCCAGGGACAGCCACAGATACGCAGTATTTT. Translating gives CASSPGTATDTQYF. Supplemented by reference TRBV5-8 and TRBJ2-3, the full variable domain reads EAGVTQSPTHLIKTRGQQATLRCSPISGHTSVYWYQQALGLGLQFLLWYDEGEERNRGNFPPRFSGRQFPNYSSELNVNALELEDSALYLCASSPGTATDTQYFGPGTRLTVL.

V usage is TRBV24-1 and J usage is TRBJ2-7, with TRBD1 matching 7 bases. V was clipped by 3 bases and J by 0 bases; unmatched bases: 4. The CDR3 has 15 amino acids. Germline V lookup: CDR1 KGHDR, CDR2 SFDVKD. The CDR3 DNA reads as TGTGCCACCAGTGATCACCGACAGGGCTCCTACGAGCAGTACTTC. It yields the protein CATSDHRQGSYEQYF.

This clone has a single count. The chain employs TRBV28 and TRBJ1-2; 8 bases line up with TRBD1. Germline CDR1 MDHEN, CDR2 SYDVKM. J lost 4 bases, V lost 6 bases, and 7 bases had no gene match. The CDR3 extends over 14 amino acids. For the CDR3, the DNA is TGTGCCAGCAGCCAGGGGGCTGGTAGCTATGGCTACACCTTC. This translates into CASSQGAGSYGYTF.

The chain couples TRBV6-4 to TRBJ2-1; TRBD2 matches at 8 bases. The length of the CDR3 is 16 residues. After removal of 4 bases from V and 7 bases from J, the junction contained 12 bases not matched to a gene. Germline CDR1 reads MRHNA; CDR2 reads SNTAGT. The CDR3 DNA follows: TGTGCCAGCAGTGGGCTGGGCGGGGGGCTGCGGAATGAGCAGTTCTTC. This sequence encodes CASSGLGGGLRNEQFF.

The V gene is TRBV27, the J gene TRBJ2-1; 11 nucleotides agree with TRBD1. CDR3 length: 14 residues. After removal of 5 bases from V and 7 bases from J, the junction contained 4 bases not matched to a gene. The germline V gene encodes CDR1 MNHEY and CDR2 SMNVEV (reference sequence). The CDR3 region is CASSPGDRGNEQFF. The CDR3 DNA reads TGTGCCAGCAGTCCGGGGGACAGGGGGAATGAGCAGTTCTTC.

The CDR3 region is CASSSTGGTEAFF. CDR3 DNA: TGCGCCAGCAGCTCTACAGGGGGCACTGAAGCTTTCTTT. The chain links TRBV5-1 to TRBJ1-1, with 8 bases aligning to TRBD1. The germline gives CDR1 SGHRS, CDR2 YFSETQ. The CDR3 contains 13 residues. V dropped 3 bases and J dropped 4; count of bases not matched to a gene: 2.

CDR3 sequence: CASSPQWRGNEQFF. The CDR3 DNA is TGTGCCAGCAGCCCACAGTGGCGGGGCAATGAGCAGTTCTTC. This sequence joins TRBV6-5 and TRBJ2-1, with a weak D call TRBD2 (6 bases). The germline CDR1 and CDR2 sequences are MNHEY and SVGAGI. The V end was cut by 6 bases, the J end by 6 bases, with 15 bases between. The CDR3 is 14 residues long.

The chain combines TRBV19 with TRBJ1-1; D is unresolved. Trimming shortened V by 7 bases and J by 4 bases, and 7 bases separated the two germline ends. Germline CDR1 and CDR2: LNHDA and SQIVND (reference sequence). This CDR3 has 11 residues. CDR3 coding DNA: TGTGCCAGTAAGATCGGCACTGAAGCTTTCTTT. Translation: CASKIGTEAFF.

V and J are TRBV7-2 and TRBJ2-7; D unclear. Germline V gene lookup returns CDR1 SGHTA and CDR2 FQGNSA. Trimming took 0 bases from V and 2 from J, leaving 8 bases between them. This CDR3 comprises 14 residues. The DNA of the CDR3 is TGTGCCAGCAGCTTAGCGCGGCGTACCTACGAGCAGTACTTC. It specifies CASSLARRTYEQYF.

This clone was recorded only once. This CDR3 reads CATSDLDNLRGAFF. The CDR3 DNA follows: TGTGCCACCAGTGATTTAGACAACTTAAGGGGAGCTTTCTTT. This chain connects TRBV24-1 to TRBJ1-1, with D possibly TRBD1 on 5 matching bases. This CDR3 region has 14 residues. Germline V lookup: CDR1 KGHDR, CDR2 SFDVKD. With 1 base removed from V and 10 bases from J, the gap between germline ends came to 15 bases.

This clone was picked up one time. The chain employs TRBV5-1 and TRBJ1-4, with a possible D match to TRBD1 (5 bases). Germline V CDR1 and CDR2: SGHRS, YFSETQ. This CDR3 contains 15 residues. The germline V and J ends were trimmed by 2 bases and 6 bases, with 14 bases remaining between them. In nucleotides, the CDR3 is TGCGCCAGCAGCTTAAGGGGTCCGGGGGATGAAAAACTGTTTTTT. Protein: CASSLRGPGDEKLFF.

The rearrangement uses TRBV9 and TRBJ1-1; 10 nucleotides agree with TRBD1. Germline V gene data show CDR1 as SGDLS and CDR2 as YYNGEE. The CDR3 covers 17 residues. V shed 4 bases and J 1 base; nucleotides not matched to a gene: 10. CDR3 sequence: CASSPEGTGAKNTEAFF. CDR3 bases: TGTGCCAGCAGCCCAGAAGGGACAGGGGCCAAGAACACTGAAGCTTTCTTT.

This chain links TRBV5-6 with TRBJ2-2; 8 nucleotides agree with TRBD1. Germline V gene lookup returns CDR1 SGHDT and CDR2 YYEEEE. The junction had 5 bases not matched to a gene; V was cut back by 4 bases and J by 0 bases. This CDR3 spans 16 amino acids. The CDR3 here is CASSIPTGANTGELFF. CDR3 nucleotide sequence: TGTGCCAGCAGCATCCCGACAGGGGCGAACACCGGGGAGCTGTTTTTT.

This chain uses TRBV9 with TRBJ2-5, with D maybe TRBD2 (6 bases). The CDR3 spans 14 residues. CDR1 SGDLS and CDR2 YYNGEE come from the germline V gene. The germline V and J ends were trimmed by 1 base and 4 bases, with 11 bases remaining between them. CDR3: CASSVTSGPETQYF. CDR3 in DNA: TGTGCCAGCAGCGTAACAAGCGGGCCAGAGACCCAGTACTTC.

In this sample, this clone turned up once. The V gene is TRBV6-5, the J gene TRBJ2-7; tentatively, D is TRBD1 (5 bases). V shed 7 bases and J shed 0 bases, with 13 bases lying between them. This CDR3 comprises 14 residues. CDR1 MNHEY and CDR2 SVGAGI come from the germline V gene. For the CDR3, the DNA is TGTGCCAGCAAGAACATGCAGGGCTCCTACGAGCAGTACTTC. Translation gives CASKNMQGSYEQYF.